This T cell receptor beta chain was recovered during a study of CD8 T cells in ankylosing spondylitis. This CDR3 has 14 residues. Germline values: CDR1 SGHRS, CDR2 YFSETQ. V was pared by 4 bases and J by 1 base, with 11 bases between. Quantitative 5'-RACE was performed with molecular barcodes, and it yielded the TCR beta libraries. TCRdb independently ran MiXCR on the 5' RACE reads; one entry per CDR3 protein. The repertoire holds about 150,000 distinct CDR3 sequences, with 30% to 35% as singletons. Study observations and caveats: Disease-linked clones reportedly concentrated significantly in matched ankylosing spondylitis synovial fluid. In peripheral blood, disease-linked CD8+ clones occurred at relatively low frequencies.

This clonotype was counted only a few times. Its target is unknown. Specimen: synovial fluid, either unsorted or a sorted T cell fraction (not recorded which). The sequence derives from a male donor with ankylosing spondylitis. This chain links TRBV5-1 with TRBJ1-1; D not resolved. CDR3 loop: CASSPFPENTEAFF. As DNA, the CDR3 is TGCGCCAGCAGCCCTTTTCCTGAGAACACTGAAGCTTTCTTT.